Below are 26 T cell receptor beta chains sequenced from a single sample in a study of blood T cell repertoires in COVID-19. TCRdb's copy holds only in-frame clones and misses some; the assay was immunoSEQ multiplex PCR. The table lists over 70,000 clones, less than 95% of them singletons. The sample was peripheral blood. These receptors were collected from a human donor with active COVID-19. The donor label of this sample is uncertain.

The J gene is TRBJ2-2, the V gene TRBV20-1, with a tentative D call TRBD1 (6 bases). The V end was cut by 3 bases, the J end by 2 bases, with 13 bases between. The CDR3 extends over 15 amino acids. Germline values: CDR1 DFQATT, CDR2 SNEGSKA (reference sequence). CDR3 coding DNA: TGCAGTGCTAGTGGGGCAGGGACAAACACCGGGGAGCTGTTTTTT. Encoded protein: CSASGAGTNTGELFF.

Concerning this clone itself: It is unclear where the CDR3 begins or ends on the DNA, so no DNA is shown, and the CDR3 is as TCRdb lists it. The chain recombines TRBV6-2 or TRBV6-3 with TRBJ1-6; the table calls TRBD1, which could not be checked here. Per the germline V gene, CDR1 is MNHEY and CDR2 is SVGEGT. The CDR3 numbers 15 amino acids, ends counted. CDR3 in amino acids: CASSSSGQGNSPLHF.

The chain recombines TRBV5-1 with TRBJ1-2; D unclear. The V gene lost 4 bases and the J gene lost 2 bases, with 12 bases spanning the gap. The CDR3 covers 14 residues. Germline loops: CDR1 SGHRS, CDR2 YFSETQ. The CDR3 here is CASSPGRANYGYTF. The CDR3 bases are TGCGCCAGCAGCCCCGGGCGGGCGAACTATGGCTACACCTTC.

The chain is built from TRBV7-9 and TRBJ1-1, with 10 bases that match TRBD1. CDR3 length equals 14 residues. Germline V CDR1 and CDR2: SEHNR, FQNEAQ (reference sequence). The V gene end was trimmed by 5 bases and the J gene end by 3 bases; junction bases not matched to a gene: 3. The CDR3 DNA reads TGTGCCAGCAGCCTTGGACAGGGGGACACTGAAGCTTTCTTT. This gives the protein CASSLGQGDTEAFF.

This chain links TRBV7-9 with TRBJ2-2; 11 bases match TRBD2. Looked up from germline, CDR1 is SEHNR and CDR2 is FQNEAQ (reference sequence). This CDR3 contains 16 residues. V lost 4 bases to trimming and J lost 6 bases; unmatched junction nucleotides: 7. The CDR3 loop is CASSSQTSGVPGELFF. The CDR3 DNA sequence: TGTGCCAGCAGCTCCCAGACTAGCGGGGTCCCCGGGGAGCTGTTTTTT.

The chain joins TRBV9 to TRBJ2-1; maybe TRBD1 (6 bases). V was shortened by 1 base and J by 0 bases, with 14 bases between the two germline ends. The CDR3 totals 17 residues. Germline-derived CDR1 and CDR2 are SGDLS and YYNGEE. DNA for the CDR3: TGTGCCAGCAGCGTAAGTGTTCAGGGGCCCTCCTACAATGAGCAGTTCTTC. It yields the protein CASSVSVQGPSYNEQFF.

The V call is TRBV6-6, the J call TRBJ1-1, with TRBD1 as a possible D gene (6 bases). Germline CDR1 reads MNHNY; CDR2 reads SVGAGI (reference sequence). The V end lost 5 bases, the J end lost 5 bases, and 9 bases lay between the germline ends. The CDR3 length is 12 residues. CDR3 nucleotides: TGTGCCAGCAGTCGCCAGGGGACTGAAGCTTTCTTT. It yields the protein CASSRQGTEAFF.

This chain joins TRBV7-3 and TRBJ2-3; 13 bases are a match to TRBD2. Germline V gives CDR1 SGHTA, CDR2 FQGTGA. The CDR3 sequence is 16 residues long. After removal of 5 bases from V and 6 bases from J, the junction contained 8 bases not matched to a gene. The CDR3: CASSETSGGARDTQYF. CDR3 DNA: TGTGCCAGCAGCGAAACTAGCGGGGGGGCCAGGGATACGCAGTATTTT. The complete variable domain, with remaining parts taken from reference TRBV7-3 and TRBJ2-3, reads GAGVSQTPSNKVTEKGKYVELRCDPISGHTALYWYRQSLGQGPEFLIYFQGTGAADDSGLPNDRFFAVRPEGSVSTLKIQRTERGDSAVYLCASSETSGGARDTQYFGPGTRLTVL.

The V call is TRBV11-3, the J call TRBJ2-2; D possibly corresponds to TRBD1 (6 bases). Germline lookup yields CDR1 SGHNT and CDR2 YENEEA. The V gene lost 0 bases and the J gene lost 5 bases, with 10 bases spanning the gap. The CDR3 has 15 residues. The CDR3 bases are TGTGCCAGCAGCTTAGACCGCCAGGGGACCGGGGAGCTGTTTTTT. Protein sequence: CASSLDRQGTGELFF.

The chain uses TRBV11-2 and TRBJ1-2; D possibly corresponds to TRBD1 (5 bases). CDR3 length equals 14 residues. Germline lookup yields CDR1 SGHAT and CDR2 FQNNGV. The V and J ends lost 4 bases and 3 bases respectively, with 12 bases between them. CDR3 sequence: CASSSLDRDYGYTF. Here the CDR3 DNA reads TGTGCCAGCAGCTCCCTAGACAGAGACTATGGCTACACCTTC. Full variable domain (remainder filled in from reference TRBV11-2 and TRBJ1-2): EAGVAQSPRYKIIEKRQSVAFWCNPISGHATLYWYQQILGQGPKLLIQFQNNGVVDDSQLPKDRFSAERLKGVDSTLKIQPAKLEDSAVYLCASSSLDRDYGYTFGSGTRLTVV.

The chain is built from TRBV7-2 and TRBJ2-3; D is perhaps TRBD2 (6 bases). The CDR3 is made up of 13 amino acids. The germline V and J ends were trimmed by 8 bases and 6 bases, with 15 bases remaining between them. Germline-derived CDR1 and CDR2 are SGHTA and FQGNSA. Here the CDR3 reads CASGKGTRDTQYF. Written as DNA, the CDR3 is TGTGCCAGCGGCAAGGGGACTCGGGATACGCAGTATTTT.

The rearrangement links TRBV9 to TRBJ2-5; 7 nucleotides line up with TRBD1. The junction had 4 bases not matched to a gene; V was cut back by 3 bases and J by 5 bases. Germline CDR1 SGDLS, CDR2 YYNGEE. The CDR3 has 13 amino acids. The CDR3 DNA sequence: TGTGCCAGCAGCGCAGGGGGTTACGAGACCCAGTACTTC. Encoded protein: CASSAGGYETQYF. The full variable domain, completed using reference TRBV9 and TRBJ2-5, is DSGVTQTPKHLITATGQRVTLRCSPRSGDLSVYWYQQSLDQGLQFLIQYYNGEERAKGNILERFSAQQFPDLHSELNLSSLELGDSALYFCASSAGGYETQYFGPGTRLLVL.

V gene TRBV6-6 combines with J gene TRBJ1-3; 7 positions agree with TRBD1. Trimming at V came to 6 bases and at J to 0 bases, leaving 5 bases not matched to a gene. The CDR3 has 15 residues. Germline V lookup: CDR1 MNHNY, CDR2 SVGAGI (reference sequence). This chain's CDR3 is CASRRTGDSGNTIYF. Here the CDR3 DNA reads TGTGCCAGCAGGCGGACAGGCGACTCTGGAAACACCATATATTTT.

The chain carries TRBV7-6 and TRBJ2-1; 9 nucleotides line up with TRBD2. The CDR3 is 16 residues long. The ends lost 4 bases at V and 9 bases at J; junction bases unmatched: 13. Per the germline V gene, CDR1 is SGHVS and CDR2 is FNYEAQ. CDR3 sequence: CASSSTSAGGPGEQFF. CDR3 bases: TGTGCCAGCAGCTCTACGTCGGCGGGGGGGCCAGGTGAGCAGTTCTTC.

The chain recombines TRBV9 with TRBJ2-2; D is perhaps TRBD2 (5 bases). The V end lost 0 bases, the J end lost 4 bases, and 10 bases lay between the germline ends. The length of the CDR3 is 15 residues. CDR1 SGDLS and CDR2 YYNGEE come from the germline V gene. CDR3 coding DNA: TGTGCCAGCAGCGTAGTGGAGGCCGGCACCGGGGAGCTGTTTTTT. It translates to CASSVVEAGTGELFF.

This chain uses TRBV6-1 with TRBJ1-2; TRBD1 aligns across 7 bases. This CDR3 is built from 16 residues. CDR1 and CDR2 from the germline V gene are MNHNS and SASEGT. The ends lost 1 base at V and 1 base at J; junction bases unmatched: 6. This CDR3 reads CASSEEGYRGNYGYTF. The CDR3 DNA follows: TGTGCCAGCAGTGAAGAGGGGTACAGGGGTAACTATGGCTACACCTTC.

This chain links TRBV29-1 with TRBJ2-1; 9 bases are a match to TRBD1. The germline gives CDR1 SQVTM, CDR2 ANQGSEA. J was trimmed by 0 bases and V by 6 bases; bases with no gene match: 6. The CDR3 sequence is 15 residues long. The CDR3 is CSVSGTGSSYNEQFF. As DNA, the CDR3 is TGCAGCGTCTCAGGGACAGGGAGCTCCTACAATGAGCAGTTCTTC.

CDR3 sequence reads: CATSNGDSNQPQHF. For the CDR3, the DNA is TGTGCCACCAGTAACGGGGATAGCAATCAGCCCCAGCATTTT. The rearrangement uses TRBV24-1 and TRBJ1-5; D gene unclear. V shed 6 bases and J shed 0 bases, with 8 bases lying between them. The CDR3 runs 14 residues. The germline V gene encodes CDR1 KGHDR and CDR2 SFDVKD.

This chain links TRBV9 with TRBJ2-5, with D tentatively TRBD1 (6 bases). The V and J ends lost 2 bases and 5 bases respectively, with 16 bases between them. The CDR3 has 15 amino acids. CDR1 and CDR2 (germline): SGDLS, YYNGEE. The CDR3 bases are TGTGCCAGCAGCGTCGCCAGGGGAAGTGCGGAGACCCAGTACTTC. Its protein product is CASSVARGSAETQYF.

V is TRBV24-1 and J is TRBJ2-7, with a possible D match to TRBD1 (6 bases). Between the trimmed V and J ends, which lost 1 base and 10 bases, there was a span of 10 bases. The CDR3 runs 12 residues. Germline loops: CDR1 KGHDR, CDR2 SFDVKD. The CDR3 DNA reads TGTGCCACCAGTGATTTACAGGGTTTACAGTACTTC. It encodes CATSDLQGLQYF.

The genes are TRBV19 and TRBJ2-7, with a weak D call TRBD1 (5 bases). The V and J ends lost 3 bases and 0 bases respectively, with 9 bases between them. The CDR3 runs to 14 residues. Germline V gene lookup returns CDR1 LNHDA and CDR2 SQIVND (reference sequence). The CDR3 protein is CASSMAQGSYEQYF. CDR3 DNA sequence: TGTGCCAGTAGTATGGCTCAGGGCTCCTACGAGCAGTACTTC.

J is TRBJ2-3 and V is TRBV5-1, with 7 bases matching TRBD1. Germline loops: CDR1 SGHRS, CDR2 YFSETQ. Trimming at V came to 0 bases and at J to 5 bases, leaving 3 bases not matched to a gene. The CDR3 length is 14 residues. CDR3 DNA sequence: TGCGCCAGCAGCTTGGGGGACAGTAGAGATACGCAGTATTTT. Its protein is CASSLGDSRDTQYF.

This clone has only a few counts. This chain links TRBV5-1 with TRBJ2-7; D is ambiguous. Looked up from germline, CDR1 is SGHRS and CDR2 is YFSETQ. This CDR3 comprises 14 residues. The V end was cut by 3 bases, the J end by 2 bases, with 12 bases between. CDR3 coding DNA: TGCGCCAGCAGCTCTCGAGGCCCTACCTACGAGCAGTACTTC. Residues: CASSSRGPTYEQYF.

The J gene is TRBJ2-5, the V gene TRBV5-1; D may be TRBD1 (5 bases). Germline CDR1 is SGHRS and CDR2 is YFSETQ. The CDR3 contains 16 residues. The V end lost 0 bases, the J end lost 2 bases, and 14 bases lay between the germline ends. CDR3 sequence reads: CASSLEYGAAQETQYF. The CDR3 DNA is TGCGCCAGCAGCTTGGAGTATGGGGCCGCACAAGAGACCCAGTACTTC.

J is TRBJ2-7 and V is TRBV7-7, with D maybe TRBD1 (6 bases). V was cut by 2 bases and J by 3 bases, with 14 bases left in between. The V gene's germline CDR1 is SSHAT and CDR2 FNYEAQ (reference sequence). CDR3 length equals 15 residues. The CDR3 is CASSLSPGHFYEQYF. The CDR3 nucleotides are TGTGCCAGCAGCTTAAGTCCGGGACACTTCTACGAGCAGTACTTC.

This clone was observed a single time. The CDR3: CASSFIADTNQHF. CDR3 DNA sequence: TGTGCCAGCAGTTTTATAGCGGACACAAACCAGCATTTT. The genes are TRBV12-3 or TRBV12-4 and TRBJ1-5; a weak D match, TRBD1 (5 bases). This CDR3 comprises 13 residues. The V end was cut by 3 bases, the J end by 12 bases, with 15 bases between.